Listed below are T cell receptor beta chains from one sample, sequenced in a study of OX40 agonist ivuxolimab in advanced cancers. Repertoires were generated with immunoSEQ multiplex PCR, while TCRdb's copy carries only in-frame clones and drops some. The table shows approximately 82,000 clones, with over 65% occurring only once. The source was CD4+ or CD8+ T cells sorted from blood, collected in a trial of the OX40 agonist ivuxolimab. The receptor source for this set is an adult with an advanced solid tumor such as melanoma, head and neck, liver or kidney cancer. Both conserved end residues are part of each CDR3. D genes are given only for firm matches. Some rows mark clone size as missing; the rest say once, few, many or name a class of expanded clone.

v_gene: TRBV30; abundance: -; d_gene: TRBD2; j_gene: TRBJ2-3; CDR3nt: TGTGCCTGGAGTGTACCGTGGCGGGGGGAAACAGATACGCAGTATTTT; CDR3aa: CAWSVPWRGETDTQYF
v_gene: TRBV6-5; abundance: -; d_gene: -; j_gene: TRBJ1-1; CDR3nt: TGTGCCAGCAGTTACTCGAGTTCGGGCGGTAACACTGAAGCTTTCTTT; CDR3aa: CASSYSSSGGNTEAFF
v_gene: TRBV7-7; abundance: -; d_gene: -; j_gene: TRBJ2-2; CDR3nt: TGTGCCAGCAGCCCAGAGTCAGGGCGGACCGGGGAGCTGTTTTTT; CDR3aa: CASSPESGRTGELFF
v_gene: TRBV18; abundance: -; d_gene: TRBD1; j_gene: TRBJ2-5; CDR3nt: TGTGCCAGCTCGCCGACAGGGGGTGAGACCCAGTACTTC; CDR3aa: CASSPTGGETQYF
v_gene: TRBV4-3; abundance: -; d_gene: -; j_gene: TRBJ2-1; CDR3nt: TGCGCCAGCAGCCTAGACCCTGTCAATGAGCAGTTCTTC; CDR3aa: CASSLDPVNEQFF
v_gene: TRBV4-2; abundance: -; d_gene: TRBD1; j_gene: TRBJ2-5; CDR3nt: TGTGCCAGCAGCCACGAACGAAGACAGGGGGGTCGGGAGACCCAGTACTTC; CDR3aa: CASSHERRQGGRETQYF
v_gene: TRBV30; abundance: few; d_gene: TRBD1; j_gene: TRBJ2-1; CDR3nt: TGTGCCTACAGGGGCTACAATGAGCAGTTCTTC; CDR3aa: CAYRGYNEQFF
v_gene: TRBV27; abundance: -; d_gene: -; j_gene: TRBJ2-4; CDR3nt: TGTGCCAGCCGCGACATTCTAGCCAAAAACATTCAGTACTTC; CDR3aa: CASRDILAKNIQYF
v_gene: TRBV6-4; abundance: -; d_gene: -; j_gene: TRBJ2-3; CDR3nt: TGTGCCAGCAGTGACTCAGAGGCTGCGGGCACAGATACGCAGTATTTT; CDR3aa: CASSDSEAAGTDTQYF
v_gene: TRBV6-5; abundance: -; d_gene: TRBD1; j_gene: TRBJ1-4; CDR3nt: TGTGCCAGCAGGCGGTCGTGGACACAGGGGGAAAAACTGTTTTTT; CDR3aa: CASRRSWTQGEKLFF
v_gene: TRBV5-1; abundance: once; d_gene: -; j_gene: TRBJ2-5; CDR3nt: TGCGCCAGCAGCTGGTGGGGGGCTGTGGAGACCCAGTACTTC; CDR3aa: CASSWWGAVETQYF
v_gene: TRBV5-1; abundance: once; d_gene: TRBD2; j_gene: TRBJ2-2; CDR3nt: TGCGCCAGCAGCTCCTCCCTAGCGGGGGCCGGGGAGCTGTTTTTT; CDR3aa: CASSSSLAGAGELFF
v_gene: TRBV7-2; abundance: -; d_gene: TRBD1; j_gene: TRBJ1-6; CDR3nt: TGTGCCAGCAGCCTCTGGGCAGGGGGCGATTCACCCCTCCACTTT; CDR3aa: CASSLWAGGDSPLHF
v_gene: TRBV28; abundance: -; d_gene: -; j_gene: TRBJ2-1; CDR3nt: TGTGCCACCGTAGGGGGGTATGAGCAGTTCTTC; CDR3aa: CATVGGYEQFF
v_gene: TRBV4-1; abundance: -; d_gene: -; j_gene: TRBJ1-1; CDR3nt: TGCGCCAGCAGTCGAGGAGGGAACACTGAAGCTTTCTTT; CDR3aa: CASSRGGNTEAFF
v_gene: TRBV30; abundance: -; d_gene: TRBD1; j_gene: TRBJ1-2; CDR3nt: TGTGCCTGGAAGGACAGGCCAAATGGGTATGGCTACACCTTC; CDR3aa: CAWKDRPNGYGYTF
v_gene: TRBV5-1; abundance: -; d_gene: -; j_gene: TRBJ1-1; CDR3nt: TGCGCCAGCAGCCTACTGGCGGGGTCGGGCACTGAAGCTTTCTTT; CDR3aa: CASSLLAGSGTEAFF
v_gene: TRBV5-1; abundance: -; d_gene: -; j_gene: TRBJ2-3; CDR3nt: TGCGCCAGCAGCTTGGGGGAGAGTACGCAGTATTTT; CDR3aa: CASSLGESTQYF
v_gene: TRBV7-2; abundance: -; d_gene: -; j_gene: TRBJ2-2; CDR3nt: TGTGCCAGCTTACGCTCCTTTAACACCGGGGAGCTGTTTTTT; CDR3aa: CASLRSFNTGELFF
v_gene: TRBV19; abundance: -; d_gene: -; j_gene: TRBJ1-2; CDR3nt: TGTGCCAGTAGTCTTAAACGTGGTTATGGCTACACCTTC; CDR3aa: CASSLKRGYGYTF
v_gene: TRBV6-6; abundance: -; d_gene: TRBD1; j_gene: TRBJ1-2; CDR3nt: TGTGCCAGCAACCAACAGGGGGCCGGTGGCTACACCTTC; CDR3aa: CASNQQGAGGYTF
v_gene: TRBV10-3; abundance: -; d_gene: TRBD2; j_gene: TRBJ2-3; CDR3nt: TGTGCCATCGCGGTGGGGGGGTCAGATACGCAGTATTTT; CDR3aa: CAIAVGGSDTQYF
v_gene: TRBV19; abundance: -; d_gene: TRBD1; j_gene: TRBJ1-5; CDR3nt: TGTGCCAGTAGTCCCTCGACAGGGCCGAATCAGCCCCAGCATTTT; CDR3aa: CASSPSTGPNQPQHF